The 20 T cell receptor beta chains presented below share a single source sample, sequenced in a study of response to subunit inactivated influenza vaccine. One entry per CDR3 protein, called by TCRdb with MiXCR from the RT-PCR reads. The table includes roughly 550,000 distinct CDR3 sequences, roughly 23% detected once. The same sample was also studied in work on T cells expressing NK-cell markers. From that report: Template switching by 5'RACE with UMIs generated the TCR beta cDNA.

The sequenced sample was CD4+ T cells sorted from PBMCs, obtained 12 days after vaccination. These receptors all stem from a man in his forties or fifties who received an inactivated influenza vaccine.

This clonotype was observed a few times. The J gene is TRBJ2-7, the V gene TRBV19; D is undetermined. CDR1 is LNHDA and CDR2 is SQIVND in the germline V gene (reference sequence). V dropped 4 bases and J dropped 2 bases, with 9 bases sitting between them. This CDR3 comprises 13 residues. The CDR3 DNA is TGTGCCAGTAGTAGGACGGAAACCTACGAGCAGTACTTC. The encoded protein is CASSRTETYEQYF.

The gene calls are TRBV7-2 and TRBJ2-7; no clear D gene. V dropped 4 bases and J dropped 3 bases, with 7 bases sitting between them. Germline lookup yields CDR1 SGHTA and CDR2 FQGNSA. This CDR3 is built from 12 residues. This CDR3 is CASSSNRYEQYF. CDR3 nucleotide sequence: TGTGCCAGCAGCTCGAATCGCTACGAGCAGTACTTC.

V usage is TRBV4-3 and J usage is TRBJ2-5, with TRBD1 matching 9 bases. Trimming took 0 bases from V and 5 from J; bases not matched to a gene: 7. The CDR3 sequence is 16 residues long. Per germline, CDR1 LGHNA and CDR2 YSLEER. The chain's CDR3 is CASSQDQSTGGETQYF. CDR3 nucleotides: TGCGCCAGCAGCCAAGATCAGTCGACAGGGGGGGAGACCCAGTACTTC.

This clonotype was detected a few times. The V call is TRBV6-5, the J call TRBJ1-6; 9 nucleotides match TRBD1. The V gene end was trimmed by 3 bases and the J gene end by 5 bases; junction bases not matched to a gene: 2. Germline CDR1 reads MNHEY; CDR2 reads SVGAGI. This CDR3 region has 15 residues. The chain's CDR3 is CASSYGQGNNSPLHF. The DNA of the CDR3 is TGTGCCAGCAGTTATGGACAGGGGAATAATTCACCCCTCCACTTT.

This clonotype was recorded at least ten times. The genes are TRBV5-1 and TRBJ1-1; weak D call: TRBD1 (5 bases). Germline V gene lookup returns CDR1 SGHRS and CDR2 YFSETQ. This CDR3 spans 15 amino acids. With 4 bases removed from V and 11 bases from J, the gap between germline ends came to 24 bases. CDR3 sequence (DNA): TGCGCCAGCAGCCTCTTCTCTACGGACCAGGGCGCGGCTTTCTTT. Translating gives CASSLFSTDQGAAFF.

This clonotype was seen a few times. CDR3 residues: CSARGQQETQYF. DNA for the CDR3: TGCAGTGCTAGGGGACAGCAAGAGACCCAGTACTTC. The rearrangement uses TRBV20-1 and TRBJ2-5; 7 bases are a match to TRBD1. V shed 3 bases and J 2 bases; nucleotides not matched to a gene: 0. CDR1 is DFQATT, CDR2 SNEGSKA, per germline (reference sequence). The CDR3 is 12 residues long.

The V and J genes are TRBV28 and TRBJ2-7, with a tentative D call TRBD1 (6 bases). This CDR3 is built from 15 residues. Trimming took 2 bases from V and 5 from J, leaving 16 bases between them. In germline, CDR1 is MDHEN, CDR2 SYDVKM. The CDR3 DNA is TGTGCCAGCAGTTTAGAAGGGGGATCGGGAAACGAGCAGTACTTC. Its protein is CASSLEGGSGNEQYF.

The V call is TRBV29-1, the J call TRBJ1-2; the match to TRBD1 covers 11 bases. CDR3 length: 13 amino acids. Germline CDR1 reads SQVTM; CDR2 reads ANQGSEA. V lost 4 bases, J lost 4 bases, and 2 bases stayed unmatched. This CDR3 is CSVGTGGAYGYTF. The CDR3 DNA is TGCAGCGTTGGGACAGGGGGCGCCTATGGCTACACCTTC.

The sample holds many counts of this clonotype. The genes are TRBV7-2 and TRBJ2-1; TRBD2 is a possible D gene (7 bases). The germline V and J ends were trimmed by 5 bases and 4 bases, with 21 bases remaining between them. CDR1 and CDR2 from the germline V gene are SGHTA and FQGNSA. This CDR3 has 17 residues. CDR3 in amino acids: CASSPPRGGGPYNEQFF. The CDR3 DNA follows: TGTGCCAGCAGCCCGCCCCGTGGCGGGGGCCCATACAATGAGCAGTTCTTC. Full variable domain (outside the CDR3, taken from reference TRBV7-2 and TRBJ2-1): GAGVSQSPSNKVTEKGKDVELRCDPISGHTALYWYRQSLGQGLEFLIYFQGNSAPDKSGLPSDRFSAERTGGSVSTLTIQRTQQEDSAVYLCASSPPRGGGPYNEQFFGPGTRLTVL.

This clonotype was seen a handful of times. The chain joins TRBV7-2 to TRBJ2-1, with D possibly TRBD2 on 6 matching bases. The CDR3 contains 15 residues. Germline CDR1 is SGHTA and CDR2 is FQGNSA. Between the trimmed V and J ends, which lost 3 bases and 9 bases, there was a span of 18 bases. The CDR3 nucleotides are TGTGCCAGCAGCTTGGGTACAAGCGGGCCGGGTGAGCAGTTCTTC. Translation gives CASSLGTSGPGEQFF.

This clonotype has just a few counts. The chain is built from TRBV12-3 or TRBV12-4 and TRBJ2-2, with no clear D. Trimming shortened V by 3 bases and J by 2 bases, and 7 bases separated the two germline ends. The CDR3 has 14 amino acids. CDR3 loop: CASSFAANTGELFF. The DNA for the CDR3 is TGTGCCAGCAGTTTCGCTGCAAACACCGGGGAGCTGTTTTTT.

The chain combines TRBV10-3 with TRBJ1-2, with 7 bases lining up with TRBD1. CDR3 length: 12 residues. V was pared by 9 bases and J by 8 bases, with 9 bases of the junction left unmatched. Germline CDR1 reads ENHRY; CDR2 reads SYGVKD. The CDR3 is CAIETGKGGYTF. The CDR3 DNA is TGTGCCATTGAGACAGGGAAAGGCGGCTACACCTTC.

The chain combines TRBV28 with TRBJ2-5; D perhaps matches TRBD2 (6 bases). Germline CDR1 MDHEN, CDR2 SYDVKM. Trimming removed 2 bases at V and 4 bases at J, with 17 bases between. There are 16 residues in the CDR3. The CDR3 sequence is CASSLRVGGVAETQYF. The CDR3 DNA sequence: TGTGCCAGCAGTTTACGGGTGGGGGGAGTTGCAGAGACCCAGTACTTC.

This rearrangement joins TRBV12-3 or TRBV12-4 to TRBJ2-7; D possibly uses TRBD1 or TRBD2 (6 bases each). V shed 7 bases and J shed 2 bases, with 15 bases lying between them. CDR3 length: 14 amino acids. The CDR3 DNA follows: TGTGCCAGCACCTCCTCCGGGGGCCCCTACGAGCAGTACTTC. Residues: CASTSSGGPYEQYF.

This clonotype was counted a few times. V is TRBV20-1 and J is TRBJ2-1, with TRBD2 matching over 8 bases. Trimming took 2 bases from V and 6 from J; bases not matched to a gene: 6. The CDR3 is made up of 14 amino acids. Germline V lookup: CDR1 DFQATT, CDR2 SNEGSKA (reference sequence). The chain's CDR3 is CSARPGGPGNEQFF. Written as DNA, the CDR3 is TGCAGTGCTAGACCGGGGGGGCCTGGCAATGAGCAGTTCTTC.

The chain couples TRBV6-1 to TRBJ2-3; 7 bases line up with TRBD2. Germline V gene sequence: CDR1 MNHNS, CDR2 SASEGT. The CDR3 totals 14 residues. Trimming at V came to 6 bases and at J to 7 bases, leaving 10 bases not matched to a gene. CDR3 protein: CASRRDLADYTQYF. CDR3 bases: TGTGCCAGCAGGCGGGATCTAGCGGATTATACGCAGTATTTT.

The rearrangement links TRBV12-3 or TRBV12-4 to TRBJ1-2; TRBD1 matches 7 bases. The CDR3 totals 14 residues. Trimming took 5 bases from V and 10 from J; bases not matched to a gene: 13. The CDR3 loop reads CASSPSRQGVDYTF. The CDR3 DNA is TGTGCCAGCAGTCCGTCGCGACAGGGAGTTGACTACACCTTC.

V gene TRBV2 combines with J gene TRBJ2-1; D gene uncertain. Trimming took off 6 bases at V and 1 base at J, with 16 bases between the two ends. This CDR3 contains 16 residues. The V gene's germline CDR1 is SNHLY and CDR2 FYNNEI. For the CDR3, the DNA is TGTGCCAGCAGAACCGGGCCCTCCAGGTCCTACAATGAGCAGTTCTTC. Protein: CASRTGPSRSYNEQFF.

The chain recombines TRBV20-1 with TRBJ2-1, with D hard to call. The CDR3 length is 15 residues. Germline CDR1 is DFQATT and CDR2 is SNEGSKA (reference sequence). With 1 base removed from V and 1 base from J, the gap between germline ends came to 11 bases. The CDR3 loop is CSARVTSRSYNEQFF. The DNA of the CDR3 is TGCAGTGCTAGAGTCACCAGCCGGTCCTACAATGAGCAGTTCTTC.

This clonotype showed up many times. CDR3 amino acids: CASSLDRASLEQYF. Here the CDR3 DNA reads TGTGCCAGCAGTTTAGACAGGGCCTCCTTGGAGCAGTACTTC. This chain links TRBV12-3 or TRBV12-4 with TRBJ2-7, with TRBD1 as a possible D gene (6 bases). The CDR3 extends over 14 amino acids. V lost 1 base to trimming and J lost 7 bases, with 14 bases between them.